This is a list of T cell receptor beta chains from one sample in a study of cytomegalovirus exposure and HLA in healthy donors. Repertoires were generated with immunoSEQ multiplex PCR, while TCRdb's copy carries only in-frame clones and drops some. The data hold about 140,000 clones, with 94% observed a single time. The sequencing sample was made of PBMCs. The receptors originated from a man in his late teens or twenties in good health and CMV-seropositive. CDR3s include the opening cysteine and the closing phenylalanine or tryptophan. Fields, in order: V gene, clone size, J gene, D gene, CDR3 length, CDR3 DNA, CDR3 protein. The D gene is left open where the match is weak. Only some rows state a clone size, as once, few, many or a class for expanded clones.

>TRBV2|NA|TRBJ2-5|NA|17
TGTGCCAGCAGTCGTTCCCCTCCGGGAGCCTACGCAGAGACCCAGTACTTC
CASSRSPPGAYAETQYF
>TRBV6-5|NA|TRBJ2-5|NA|14
TGTGCCAGCAGCCGCTCCGCGGGGCAGAAGACCCAGTACTTC
CASSRSAGQKTQYF
>TRBV28|NA|TRBJ2-5|NA|15
TGTGCCAGCAGGATTGAAGGCGGGGAACAAGAGACCCAGTACTTC
CASRIEGGEQETQYF
>TRBV13|NA|TRBJ2-5|TRBD2|14
TGTGCCAGCAGCTTAAGGGCTAGCGGAGAGACCCAGTACTTC
CASSLRASGETQYF
>TRBV27|NA|TRBJ2-3|TRBD2|13
TGTGCCACTAGGCTAGCGGGAGCAGATACGCAGTATTTT
CATRLAGADTQYF
>TRBV27|NA|TRBJ2-5|NA|15
TGTGCCAGCAGTTTACCCCCGGGAGATGGGGAGACCCAGTACTTC
CASSLPPGDGETQYF
>TRBV6-1|few|TRBJ1-5|NA|13
TGTGCCAGCAGTCAGGGTAGCAATCAGCCCCAGCATTTT
CASSQGSNQPQHF
>TRBV5-1|NA|TRBJ2-5|NA|14
TGCGCCAGCCGCCCGTTTTACAGTGGAGAGACCCAGTACTTC
CASRPFYSGETQYF
>TRBV5-6|NA|TRBJ2-7|TRBD2|16
TGTGCCAGCAGCCCGGGGGGTAGAAACACGGCCTACGAGCAGTACTTC
CASSPGGRNTAYEQYF
>TRBV15|NA|TRBJ2-1|TRBD2|16
TGTGCCACCAGCAGTCCCGGGACTAGCGGATACAATGAGCAGTTCTTC
CATSSPGTSGYNEQFF
>TRBV6-1|few|TRBJ1-5|NA|13
TGTGCCAGCAAGTGGACAGCTAATCAGCCCCAGCATTTT
CASKWTANQPQHF
>TRBV21-1|once|TRBJ2-5|NA|15
TGTGCCAGCAGCAATTCGAAGGGGAGGAGAGAGACCCAGTACTTC
CASSNSKGRRETQYF
>TRBV2|NA|TRBJ1-5|NA|15
TGTGCCAGCAGCCCGGACACCGCGGGCAATCAGCCCCAGCATTTT
CASSPDTAGNQPQHF
>TRBV5-1|NA|TRBJ2-2|TRBD2|15
TGCGCCAGCAGTCAGCGGGAGGTGAACACCGGGGAGCTGTTTTTT
CASSQREVNTGELFF
>TRBV10-3|NA|TRBJ2-5|TRBD1|13
TGTGCCATCAGGAGGGAACAGGGGGAGACCCAGTACTTC
CAIRREQGETQYF
>TRBV28|few|TRBJ1-5|NA|13
TGTGCCAGCAGTGACCCGACAGGTCAGCCCCAGCATTTT
CASSDPTGQPQHF
>TRBV15|NA|TRBJ2-5|TRBD2|13
TGTGCCACCAGCGGGAGGGCCGGAGAGACCCAGTACTTC
CATSGRAGETQYF
>TRBV27|NA|TRBJ2-3|TRBD1|15
TGTGCCAGCAGGTCCGGGACAGCAAACACAGATACGCAGTATTTT
CASRSGTANTDTQYF
>TRBV9|NA|TRBJ2-2|NA|14
TGTGCCAGCAGCACCCGTTTTACTACCGGGGAGCTGTTTTTT
CASSTRFTTGELFF
>TRBV12-5|NA|TRBJ2-1|TRBD2|19
TGTGCTAGTGGTTTGGTACCTACTAGCGGGAGGGTCCTGTACAATGAGCAGTTCTTC
CASGLVPTSGRVLYNEQFF
>TRBV7-2|NA|TRBJ2-1|TRBD2|15
TGTGCCAGCAGCCCCAGGGGCGGGAGGTACAATGAGCAGTTCTTC
CASSPRGGRYNEQFF
>TRBV5-4|once|TRBJ1-4|TRBD1|14
TGTGCCAGCAGCGAGGGACAGAGAAATGAAAAACTGTTTTTT
CASSEGQRNEKLFF
>TRBV28|NA|TRBJ1-2|TRBD1|14
TGTGCCAGCAGTGCCTGGGACAGGGGCTATGGCTACACCTTC
CASSAWDRGYGYTF
>TRBV25-1|NA|TRBJ1-2|TRBD1|17
TGTGCCAGCAGTGGGGGGACAGGGGGGTCCCTAGGCTATGGCTACACCTTC
CASSGGTGGSLGYGYTF
>TRBV28|NA|TRBJ1-1|TRBD1|12
TGTGCCAGCAGGCTAGGACAGGGTGAAGCTTTCTTT
CASRLGQGEAFF
>TRBV29-1|NA|TRBJ2-3|TRBD2|15
TGCAGCGTTGATCTAGCGGGTGTAGGGCCAGATACGCAGTATTTT
CSVDLAGVGPDTQYF
>TRBV5-6|NA|TRBJ2-7|TRBD2|17
TGTGCCAGCAGCTTGTGGGTTACGGGAGGCACGTCCCACGAGCAGTACTTC
CASSLWVTGGTSHEQYF
>TRBV9|NA|TRBJ2-3|NA|16
TGTGCCAGCAGCGTACGGGGAGGGGGGATCACAGATACGCAGTATTTT
CASSVRGGGITDTQYF
>TRBV6-1|NA|TRBJ2-1|TRBD2|16
TGTGCCAGCAGTGAAGTGGTAGCGGGAGGGCCCGATGAGCAGTTCTTC
CASSEVVAGGPDEQFF
>TRBV12-2|once|TRBJ2-5|NA|15
TGTGCAAGTCGCTTAGCGGACAGGGGGCGAGAGACCCAGTACTTC
CASRLADRGRETQYF
>TRBV10-3|once|TRBJ2-3|NA|15
TGTGCCATCAGTGGTAGCCAAACCCCCACAGATACGCAGTATTTT
CAISGSQTPTDTQYF
>TRBV10-3|NA|TRBJ1-6|NA|13
TGTGCCATAGCTCGGAGCGATAATTCACCCCTCCACTTT
CAIARSDNSPLHF
>TRBV15|NA|TRBJ1-5|TRBD1|13
TGTGCCACCGATGTGGACAGGAGAGGGCCCCAGCATTTT
CATDVDRRGPQHF
>TRBV28|NA|TRBJ1-2|NA|12
TGTGCCAGCGAGGCGTCTAACTATGGCTACACCTTC
CASEASNYGYTF
>TRBV19|NA|TRBJ1-1|NA|14
TGTGCCAGTAGTATTTCCAGGGCCGTTCCTGAAGCTTTCTTT
CASSISRAVPEAFF
>TRBV25-1|NA|TRBJ1-5|NA|10
TGTGCCAGTGGGAGTCAGCCCCAGCATTTT
CASGSQPQHF
>TRBV6-5|NA|TRBJ1-5|NA|13
TGTGCCAGCAGTAGCTCAATTAATCAGCCCCAGCATTTT
CASSSSINQPQHF
>TRBV7-9|NA|TRBJ2-1|NA|16
TGTGCCAGCAGCTCCCCGGGGAGGACCTCCTACAATGAGCAGTTCTTC
CASSSPGRTSYNEQFF
>TRBV30|NA|TRBJ1-1|NA|13
TGTGCCTGGAGTATGGGGGGGAACACTGAAGCTTTCTTT
CAWSMGGNTEAFF
>TRBV27|NA|TRBJ1-1|TRBD1|14
TGTGCCAGCAGTTCGGGACAGGTTAACACTGAAGCTTTCTTT
CASSSGQVNTEAFF
>TRBV6-4|NA|TRBJ2-5|TRBD1|17
TGTGCCAGCAGTGAATTAATCCCGGGACAGGGGACGGGGACCCAGTACTTC
CASSELIPGQGTGTQYF
>TRBV5-1|NA|TRBJ2-3|NA|16
TGCGCCAGCCGCGGCGTTGGCGGAGCTATGGGAGATACGCAGTATTTT
CASRGVGGAMGDTQYF
>TRBV11-2|NA|TRBJ1-1|NA|16
TGTGCCAGCAGCTCATGGGGGGGCAATGAGAACACTGAAGCTTTCTTT
CASSSWGGNENTEAFF
>TRBV5-1|NA|TRBJ2-4|NA|21
TGCGCCAGCAGCCCTACCATGGGGGGACAGACGATCCCAATAGCCAAAAACATTCAGTACTTC
CASSPTMGGQTIPIAKNIQYF
>TRBV6-5|NA|TRBJ2-1|NA|14
TGTGCCAGCAGTTACGTGGGCTGGAATGGTGAGCAGTTCTTC
CASSYVGWNGEQFF
>TRBV25-1|NA|TRBJ2-1|TRBD2|17
TGTGCCAGCAGTGAAACCCAGCGGGAGAGCTCCTACAATGAGCAGTTCTTC
CASSETQRESSYNEQFF
>TRBV6-1|NA|TRBJ2-3|NA|15
TGTGCCAGCAGTGAAGGAGGGAGAAGCTCAGATACGCAGTATTTT
CASSEGGRSSDTQYF
>TRBV27|NA|TRBJ1-5|NA|13
TGTGCCTACTATGTTATTGTCAATCAGCCCCAGCATTTT
CAYYVIVNQPQHF
>TRBV11-3|NA|TRBJ2-7|NA|15
TGTGCCAGCAGCTTAGACACGGGGAGCTCCTACGAGCAGTACTTC
CASSLDTGSSYEQYF
>TRBV30|once|TRBJ2-3|TRBD2|15
TGTGCCTGGGCCGGACTAGCGGGCCTCACTAATACGCAGTATTTT
CAWAGLAGLTNTQYF
>TRBV12-1|NA|TRBJ1-1|NA|16
TGTGCCAGCAGCGTACAAGGGGGCGCAGGGAACACTGAAGCTTTCTTT
CASSVQGGAGNTEAFF